This T cell receptor beta chain was recorded in a study of early T cells in non-severe SARS-CoV-2 infection. This clonotype appeared many times. There are 17 residues in the CDR3. V dropped 0 bases and J dropped 2; count of bases not matched to a gene: 6. TCRdb re-analysed the 5' RACE reads in MiXCR, keeping a single row per CDR3 protein. The table records around 53,000 distinct CDR3 sequences, 12% of them present only once. The chain recombines TRBV23-1 with TRBJ2-1; 8 nucleotides agree with TRBD1. TRBV23-1 is known as an ORF, though its function is uncertain. The sequencing sample was made of whole blood. The receptor was isolated from an adult who was a healthcare worker with PCR-confirmed SARS-CoV-2 infection or an uninfected control (not recorded which). CDR3 bases: TGCGCCAGCAGTCAATCGCGGGGACAGGACCCCTACAATGAGCAGTTCTTC. This translates into CASSQSRGQDPYNEQFF.